These T cell receptor beta chains were read from a single sample in a study of T cells in Graves' hyperthyroidism and ophthalmopathy. TCRdb processed the multiplex PCR reads anew with MiXCR; each CDR3 protein has one entry. Altogether about 720,000 distinct CDR3 sequences are present, approximately 18% being singletons, with the ten largest covering approximately 16%. The sample comprised blood. These receptors came from a woman between 45 and 60 years old with Graves' hyperthyroidism that later progressed to Graves' ophthalmopathy. The CDR3 runs from the conserved cysteine through the conserved F or W. The D gene is left open where the match is weak. Part of the rows lack a size; the others show once, few, many or a class for expanded clones.

cdr3_aa: CASSEADSTNEKLFF
cdr3_nt: TGTGCCAGCAGTGAAGCGGACAGCACAAATGAAAAACTGTTTTTT
clone_size: many
j_call: TRBJ1-4
d_call: .
v_call: TRBV2

cdr3_aa: CASSPFTGVTLQETQYF
cdr3_nt: TGCGCCAGCAGCCCGTTTACAGGGGTCACCCTGCAAGAGACCCAGTACTTC
clone_size: few
j_call: TRBJ2-5
d_call: TRBD1
v_call: TRBV5-1

cdr3_aa: CASSRTPTGGSEQYF
cdr3_nt: TGTGCCAGCAGCCGGACCCCGACAGGGGGCTCCGAGCAGTACTTC
clone_size: few
j_call: TRBJ2-7
d_call: TRBD1
v_call: TRBV12-3/TRBV12-4

cdr3_aa: CASSYLAANYGYTF
cdr3_nt: TGTGCCAGCAGTTACTTGGCGGCTAACTATGGCTACACCTTC
clone_size: few
j_call: TRBJ1-2
d_call: .
v_call: TRBV6-5

cdr3_aa: CASSQQGNAEAFF
cdr3_nt: TGTGCCAGCAGCCAACAGGGGAACGCTGAAGCTTTCTTT
clone_size: many
j_call: TRBJ1-1
d_call: .
v_call: TRBV3-1

cdr3_aa: CASSFSGAGTDTQYF
cdr3_nt: TGTGCCAGCAGCTTTAGCGGTGCGGGTACAGATACGCAGTATTTT
clone_size: .
j_call: TRBJ2-3
d_call: .
v_call: TRBV5-4

cdr3_aa: CASSQDPSSSEQYF
cdr3_nt: TGCGCCAGCAGCCAAGATCCGTCGTCGAGCGAGCAGTACTTC
clone_size: .
j_call: TRBJ2-7
d_call: .
v_call: TRBV4-1

cdr3_aa: CAWSVSGNTIYF
cdr3_nt: TGTGCCTGGAGTGTTTCTGGAAACACCATATATTTT
clone_size: many
j_call: TRBJ1-3
d_call: .
v_call: TRBV30

cdr3_aa: CASSPTPGQDDGYTF
cdr3_nt: TGCGCCAGCAGCCCGACTCCGGGACAGGACGATGGCTACACCTTC
clone_size: .
j_call: TRBJ1-2
d_call: TRBD1
v_call: TRBV4-1

cdr3_aa: CASSLDGRGMNTEAFF
cdr3_nt: TGTGCCAGCAGCTTAGACGGGCGGGGCATGAACACTGAAGCTTTCTTT
clone_size: many
j_call: TRBJ1-1
d_call: .
v_call: TRBV7-2

cdr3_aa: CAWRKTGGFSEQYF
cdr3_nt: TGTGCCTGGAGAAAGACAGGGGGATTCTCCGAGCAGTACTTC
clone_size: few
j_call: TRBJ2-7
d_call: TRBD1
v_call: TRBV30

cdr3_aa: CASSPIESGGAYNEQFF
cdr3_nt: TGTGCCAGCTCACCTATCGAGAGCGGGGGGGCCTACAATGAGCAGTTCTTC
clone_size: few
j_call: TRBJ2-1
d_call: TRBD2
v_call: TRBV18

cdr3_aa: CASSLRQTSLGEQYF
cdr3_nt: TGTGCCAGCAGCCTGAGACAGACTAGCCTTGGCGAGCAGTACTTC
clone_size: many
j_call: TRBJ2-7
d_call: TRBD2
v_call: TRBV3-1

cdr3_aa: CASSVLEGNSEQYF
cdr3_nt: TGTGCCAGCAGTGTCTTGGAGGGGAATAGCGAGCAGTACTTC
clone_size: .
j_call: TRBJ2-7
d_call: .
v_call: TRBV12-3/TRBV12-4

cdr3_aa: CSAEDRAGYEQYF
cdr3_nt: TGCAGTGCTGAAGACCGAGCTGGCTACGAGCAGTACTTC
clone_size: .
j_call: TRBJ2-7
d_call: .
v_call: TRBV20-1

cdr3_aa: CSARLPSGGPSDTQYF
cdr3_nt: TGCAGTGCTAGACTCCCCAGCGGGGGGCCATCAGATACGCAGTATTTT
clone_size: .
j_call: TRBJ2-3
d_call: TRBD2
v_call: TRBV20-1

cdr3_aa: CASSLGLDGFF
cdr3_nt: TGTGCCAGCAGTTTGGGCTTGGATGGTTTCTTT
clone_size: .
j_call: TRBJ1-1
d_call: .
v_call: TRBV12-3/TRBV12-4

cdr3_aa: CASSLGEGRSYGYTF
cdr3_nt: TGCGCCAGCAGCTTGGGGGAGGGGCGCAGCTATGGCTACACCTTC
clone_size: .
j_call: TRBJ1-2
d_call: .
v_call: TRBV5-1

cdr3_aa: CASSFAHGTGQPFDEQYF
cdr3_nt: TGTGCCAGCAGTTTCGCCCACGGGACTGGACAACCTTTCGACGAGCAGTACTTC
clone_size: few
j_call: TRBJ2-7
d_call: .
v_call: TRBV27